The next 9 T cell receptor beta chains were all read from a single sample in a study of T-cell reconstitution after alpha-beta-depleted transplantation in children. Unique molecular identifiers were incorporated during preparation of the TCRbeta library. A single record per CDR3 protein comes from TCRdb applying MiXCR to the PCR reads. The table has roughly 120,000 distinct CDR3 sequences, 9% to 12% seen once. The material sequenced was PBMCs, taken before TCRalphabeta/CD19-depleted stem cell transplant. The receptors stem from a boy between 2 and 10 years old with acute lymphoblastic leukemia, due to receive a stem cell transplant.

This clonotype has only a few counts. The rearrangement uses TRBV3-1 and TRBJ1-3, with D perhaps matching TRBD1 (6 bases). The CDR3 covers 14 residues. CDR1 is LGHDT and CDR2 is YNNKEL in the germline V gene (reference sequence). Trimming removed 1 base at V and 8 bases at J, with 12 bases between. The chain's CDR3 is CASSQGSGGHTIYF. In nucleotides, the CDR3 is TGTGCCAGCAGCCAAGGATCGGGGGGGCACACCATATATTTT. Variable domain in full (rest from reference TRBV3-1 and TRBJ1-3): DTAVSQTPKYLVTQMGNDKSIKCEQNLGHDTMYWYKQDSKKFLKIMFSYNNKELIINETVPNRFSPKSPDKAHLNLHINSLELGDSAVYFCASSQGSGGHTIYFGEGSWLTVV.

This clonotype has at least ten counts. The CDR3 is CASSGRAIYGYTF. CDR3 nucleotides: TGTGCCAGCAGTGGCAGGGCGATCTATGGCTACACCTTC. The rearrangement joins TRBV12-3 or TRBV12-4 to TRBJ1-2; D is possibly TRBD1 (5 bases). Trimming took off 5 bases at V and 4 bases at J, with 11 bases between the two ends. The CDR3 runs 13 residues.

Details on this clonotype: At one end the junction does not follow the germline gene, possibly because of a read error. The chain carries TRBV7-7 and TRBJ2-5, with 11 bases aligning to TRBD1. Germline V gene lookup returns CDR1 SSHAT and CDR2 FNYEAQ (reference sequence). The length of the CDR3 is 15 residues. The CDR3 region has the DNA TGTGCTAGCAGCTTATACGGGACAGGGGGAGAGACCCAGTACTTC. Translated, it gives CASSLYGTGGETQYF. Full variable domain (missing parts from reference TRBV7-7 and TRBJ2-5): GAGVSQSPRYKVTKRGQDVTLRCDPISSHATLYWYQQALGQGPEFLTYFNYEAQPDKSGLPSDRFSAERPEGSISTLTIQRTEQRDSAMYRCASSLYGTGGETQYFGPGTRLLVL.

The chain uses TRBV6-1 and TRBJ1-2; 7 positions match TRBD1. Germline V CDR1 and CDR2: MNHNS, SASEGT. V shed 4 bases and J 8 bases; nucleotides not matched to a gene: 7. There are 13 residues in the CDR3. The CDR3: CASSGPGGDGYTF. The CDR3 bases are TGTGCCAGCAGTGGTCCAGGGGGTGACGGCTACACCTTC.

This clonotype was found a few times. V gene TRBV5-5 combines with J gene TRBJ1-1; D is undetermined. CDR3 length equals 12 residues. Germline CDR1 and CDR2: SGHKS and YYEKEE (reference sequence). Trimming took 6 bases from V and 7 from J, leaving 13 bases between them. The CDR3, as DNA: TGTGCCAGCACCGTAAGACTGAATGAAGCTTTCTTT. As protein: CASTVRLNEAFF.

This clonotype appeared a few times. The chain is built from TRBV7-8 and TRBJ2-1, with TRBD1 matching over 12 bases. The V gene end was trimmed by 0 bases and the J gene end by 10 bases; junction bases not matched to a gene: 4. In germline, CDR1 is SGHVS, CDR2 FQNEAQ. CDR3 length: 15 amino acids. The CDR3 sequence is CASSLAGTGGSEQFF. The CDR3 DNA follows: TGTGCCAGCAGCTTAGCCGGGACAGGGGGCTCCGAGCAGTTCTTC.

The chain's CDR3 is CSALEFGEKLFF. CDR3 in DNA: TGCAGTGCTCTTGAATTTGGGGAAAAACTGTTTTTT. This chain connects TRBV20-1 to TRBJ1-4; D call uncertain. The CDR3 sequence is 12 residues long. From germline, CDR1 is DFQATT and CDR2 SNEGSKA (reference sequence). Trimming removed 5 bases at V and 8 bases at J, with 12 bases between.

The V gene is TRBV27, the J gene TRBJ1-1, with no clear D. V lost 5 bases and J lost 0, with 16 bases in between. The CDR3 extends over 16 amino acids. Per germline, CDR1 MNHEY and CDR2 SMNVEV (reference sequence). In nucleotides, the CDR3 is TGTGCCAGCAGTCAACGGGCCCGGGCCTTGAACACTGAAGCTTTCTTT. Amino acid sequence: CASSQRARALNTEAFF.

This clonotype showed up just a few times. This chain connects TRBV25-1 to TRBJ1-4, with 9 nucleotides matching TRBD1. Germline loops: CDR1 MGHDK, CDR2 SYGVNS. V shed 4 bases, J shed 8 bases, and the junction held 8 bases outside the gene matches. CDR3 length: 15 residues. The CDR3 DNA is TGTGCCAGCAGTGGACAGGACAGGGGAGAGGAAAAACTGTTTTTT. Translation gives CASSGQDRGEEKLFF.